This T cell receptor beta chain was found in a study of response to subunit inactivated influenza vaccine. Study-level results: The authors suggested that few new T cells are recruited per seasonal influenza vaccination.

TCRdb called the RT-PCR reads again in MiXCR, with one record for every CDR3 protein. The data contain about 530,000 distinct CDR3 sequences, 12% of them singletons. This clonotype has a handful of counts. Antigen: not known. The CDR3 loop spans 13 amino acids. The J segment lost 9 bases and the V segment lost 4 bases, leaving 7 bases of the junction unmatched. The sequence was obtained from a man aged 50 or older who received an inactivated influenza vaccine. Here the sequenced sample was PBMCs from blood, taken on the day of vaccination. V is TRBV12-3 or TRBV12-4 and J is TRBJ1-2, with 8 bases identical to TRBD1. The CDR3 region has the DNA TGTGCCAGCAGTTCTGGGACAGGACTTAGCTACACCTTC. It encodes CASSSGTGLSYTF.